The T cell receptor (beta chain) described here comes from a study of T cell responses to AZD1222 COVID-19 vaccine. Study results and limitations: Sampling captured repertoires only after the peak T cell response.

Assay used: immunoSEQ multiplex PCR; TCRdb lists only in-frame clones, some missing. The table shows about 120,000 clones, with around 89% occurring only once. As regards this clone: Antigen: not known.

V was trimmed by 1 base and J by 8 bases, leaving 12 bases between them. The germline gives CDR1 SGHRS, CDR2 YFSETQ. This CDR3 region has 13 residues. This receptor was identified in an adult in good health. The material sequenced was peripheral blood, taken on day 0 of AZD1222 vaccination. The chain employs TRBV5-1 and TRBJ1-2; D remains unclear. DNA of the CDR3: TGCGCCAGCAGCTTGAGGCCCGCCTCGGGCTACACCTTC. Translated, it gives CASSLRPASGYTF.